This T cell receptor (beta chain) stems from a study of cytomegalovirus exposure and HLA in healthy donors. About the study: Out of 398 genotyped donors, about 76% belonged to the Caucasian-associated ancestry cluster.

V lost 5 bases, J lost 7 bases, and 8 bases lay in between. Germline V CDR1 and CDR2: MDHEN, SYDVKM. The CDR3 consists of 12 residues. The PCR contained 60 Vbeta and 13 Jbeta primers. TCRdb's table, derived via immunoSEQ multiplex PCR, lists solely in-frame clones and lacks some. Among hundreds of thousands of clones listed, approximately 82% were seen once. This sequence was found in a male donor in good health and CMV-seronegative. Specimen: PBMCs. The chain joins TRBV28 to TRBJ2-2; a possible D gene is TRBD1 (6 bases). CDR3 sequence: CASSQGFGELFF. CDR3 nucleotide sequence: TGTGCCAGCAGTCAGGGGTTCGGGGAGCTGTTTTTT.